This record looks at one T cell receptor beta chain sequence and its context. This entry is derived from a study of blood T cell repertoires in COVID-19. Looking at the study overall: Donors in the United States, Italy and Spain gave samples during acute or convalescent COVID-19.

Authors' methods: Amplified reference gene primers provided the basis for estimating nucleated cell counts. Profiled with immunoSEQ multiplex PCR; TCRdb holds only in-frame clones, not every one. That table is the source of V, J and clone size, and D and trimming were worked out from the DNA. Here the sample spans more than 95,000 clones, roughly 87% being singletons. The V end lost 0 bases, the J end lost 1 base, and 13 bases lay between the germline ends. This CDR3 has 15 residues. Germline V gene sequence: CDR1 GTSNPN, CDR2 SVGIG (reference sequence). The J gene is TRBJ2-7, the V gene TRBV30; tentative D call: TRBD1 (5 bases). The TCR sequence derives from a man aged 80 or over with acute or convalescent COVID-19. Sequenced: peripheral blood. CDR3 sequence reads: CAWSVDSLPSYEQYF. Written as DNA, the CDR3 is TGTGCCTGGAGTGTCGACAGTTTGCCTTCCTACGAGCAGTACTTC.